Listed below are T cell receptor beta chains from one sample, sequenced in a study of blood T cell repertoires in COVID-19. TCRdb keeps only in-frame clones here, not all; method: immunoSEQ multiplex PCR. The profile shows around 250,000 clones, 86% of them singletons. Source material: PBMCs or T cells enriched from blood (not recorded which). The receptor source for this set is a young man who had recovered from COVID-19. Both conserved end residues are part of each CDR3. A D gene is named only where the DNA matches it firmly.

CDR3 protein: CASSPRTGDYGYTF
J gene: TRBJ1-2
V gene: TRBV6-5
D gene: TRBD1

CDR3 protein: CASSIEGQYSSGYTF
J gene: TRBJ1-2
V gene: TRBV19
D gene: TRBD1

CDR3 protein: CASNPTLAGRETQYF
J gene: TRBJ2-5
V gene: TRBV2
D gene: .

CDR3 protein: CASSFGEGVSYGYTF
J gene: TRBJ1-2
V gene: TRBV5-8
D gene: .

CDR3 protein: CASSGGLGQPQHF
J gene: TRBJ1-5
V gene: TRBV2
D gene: .

CDR3 protein: CASSLGGGQYQPQHF
J gene: TRBJ1-5
V gene: TRBV27
D gene: .

CDR3 protein: CASTIGPASGYEQYF
J gene: TRBJ2-7
V gene: TRBV11-2
D gene: .

CDR3 protein: CASSPTSNPTDTQYF
J gene: TRBJ2-3
V gene: TRBV18
D gene: .

CDR3 protein: CASSLGRWGEKQFF
J gene: TRBJ2-1
V gene: TRBV5-1
D gene: .

CDR3 protein: CASSYGGFPNYGYTF
J gene: TRBJ1-2
V gene: TRBV6-5
D gene: .

CDR3 protein: CATARDTFVPFYEQYF
J gene: TRBJ2-7
V gene: TRBV27
D gene: .

CDR3 protein: CASRDRVFFYGYTF
J gene: TRBJ1-2
V gene: TRBV2
D gene: TRBD1

CDR3 protein: CASSLDFMTGAGDPGNEQFF
J gene: TRBJ2-1
V gene: TRBV11-3
D gene: TRBD2

CDR3 protein: CAWSRTGIVEKLFF
J gene: TRBJ1-4
V gene: TRBV30
D gene: TRBD1

CDR3 protein: CASSLPRGPDGLVGGGSPTDTQYF
J gene: TRBJ2-3
V gene: TRBV7-8
D gene: .

CDR3 protein: CASSLAAGRRLATNEKLFF
J gene: TRBJ1-4
V gene: TRBV4-1
D gene: .

CDR3 protein: CASSLGLAGVDNTDTQYF
J gene: TRBJ2-3
V gene: TRBV5-1
D gene: TRBD2

CDR3 protein: CASSPREGRITEAFF
J gene: TRBJ1-1
V gene: TRBV18
D gene: .

CDR3 protein: CSASRSTGRNTEAFF
J gene: TRBJ1-1
V gene: TRBV20-1
D gene: TRBD1

CDR3 protein: CATTAGVGQPQHF
J gene: TRBJ1-5
V gene: TRBV24-1
D gene: .

CDR3 protein: CASSIGGQGSEQYF
J gene: TRBJ2-7
V gene: TRBV28
D gene: TRBD1

CDR3 protein: CASGLAGGAPETQYF
J gene: TRBJ2-5
V gene: TRBV12-5
D gene: TRBD2

CDR3 protein: CASSLNAGEAFF
J gene: TRBJ1-1
V gene: TRBV5-1
D gene: .

CDR3 protein: CASSGSVFTYEQYF
J gene: TRBJ2-7
V gene: TRBV2
D gene: .

CDR3 protein: CASSLELSSADTQYF
J gene: TRBJ2-3
V gene: TRBV11-1
D gene: .

CDR3 protein: CASSPRTKYQETQYF
J gene: TRBJ2-5
V gene: TRBV7-9
D gene: .

CDR3 protein: CASSLGGGKAYEQYF
J gene: TRBJ2-7
V gene: TRBV3-1/TRBV3-2
D gene: TRBD2